Listed here are 5 T cell receptor beta chains from one sample, sequenced in a study of blood T cell repertoires in COVID-19. Profiling relied on immunoSEQ multiplex PCR, and the TCRdb table lists in-frame clones only, not all of them. The sample lists 100,000 to 150,000 clones, roughly nine tenths occurring once. Sequenced input: peripheral blood. Receptors originate from a man aged 45-60 years with COVID-19, enrolled during active disease.

V and J are TRBV24-1 and TRBJ2-1; D might be TRBD2 (6 bases). The CDR3 consists of 17 residues. Per germline, CDR1 KGHDR and CDR2 SFDVKD. Trimming took off 3 bases at V and 3 bases at J, with 17 bases between the two ends. The CDR3, as DNA: TGTGCCACCAGTGATGACCAGCGGGCAGGCCGCTACAATGAGCAGTTCTTC. Translating gives CATSDDQRAGRYNEQFF.

The chain joins TRBV18 to TRBJ2-7; 9 positions match TRBD1. The CDR3 sequence is 15 residues long. Germline CDR1 is KGHSH and CDR2 is LQKENI. Trimming cost V 2 bases and J 5 bases; bases outside gene matches: 7. Here the CDR3 reads CASSPGDRASHEQYF. CDR3 DNA: TGTGCCAGCTCACCAGGGGACAGGGCATCACACGAGCAGTACTTC. The full variable domain, with the rest looked up from reference TRBV18 and TRBJ2-7, is NAGVMQNPRHLVRRRGQEARLRCSPMKGHSHVYWYRQLPEEGLKFMVYLQKENIIDESGMPKERFSAEFPKEGPSILRIQQVVRGDSAAYFCASSPGDRASHEQYFGPGTRLTVT.

The gene calls are TRBV5-4 and TRBJ2-1; possible D gene TRBD2, 6 bases. Germline CDR1 is SGHNT and CDR2 is YYREEE (reference sequence). Trimming removed 3 bases from V and 5 bases from J, with 15 bases in between. The CDR3 covers 15 residues. CDR3 nucleotides: TGTGCCAGCAGCTCCACCCGGGACTCAAACAATGAGCAGTTCTTC. Translating gives CASSSTRDSNNEQFF.

CDR3 nucleotide sequence: TGTGCCAGCAGTTCCCTTTTGCGGGGTAGCAATCAGCCCCAGCATTTT. Translating it yields CASSSLLRGSNQPQHF. The chain links TRBV28 to TRBJ1-5; D remains ambiguous. V was trimmed by 4 bases and J by 0 bases, leaving 13 bases between them. The CDR3 spans 16 residues. Germline CDR1 reads MDHEN; CDR2 reads SYDVKM.

The chain has TRBV6-5 and TRBJ2-1, with D possibly matching TRBD1 (6 bases). V was cut by 6 bases and J by 8 bases, with 17 bases left in between. This CDR3 comprises 14 residues. Germline-derived CDR1 and CDR2 are MNHEY and SVGAGI. CDR3 in amino acids: CASRQGTLSDEQFF. The CDR3 region has the DNA TGTGCCAGCAGGCAGGGGACATTATCTGATGAGCAGTTCTTC.